This T cell receptor beta chain was profiled in a study of early stage breast cancer tumors. Study information: Most invasive tumors, about 75% of the 16, were ER+/PR+/HER2-. Average read coverage per sample was approximately 9.1-fold.

With respect to this clone: Its antigen is not identified.

Regarding the study as a whole: Most shared enriched TCRB sequences were commonly generated ones.

Each sample had two DNA replicates, roughly 0.5 ug blood or roughly 1.4 ug tissue. The method was immunoSEQ multiplex PCR; TCRdb's version includes in-frame clones alone and lacks a portion of them. The data show tens of thousands of clones, around 80% seen once. Per the germline V gene, CDR1 is SEHNR and CDR2 is FQNEAQ (reference sequence). There are 13 residues in the CDR3. V dropped 8 bases and J dropped 4; count of bases not matched to a gene: 4. The rearrangement uses TRBV7-9 and TRBJ2-1, with 8 positions matching TRBD2. Specimen: blood. The TCR sequence derives from a person in their 40s with breast cancer. The CDR3 DNA reads TGTGCCAGCCAACTAGCGGCTTACAATGAGCAGTTCTTC. As protein: CASQLAAYNEQFF. The full variable domain, in which reference TRBV7-9 and TRBJ2-1 provide the parts outside the CDR3, is DTGVSQNPRHKITKRGQNVTFRCDPISEHNRLYWYRQTLGQGPEFLTYFQNEAQLEKSRLLSDRFSAERPKGSFSTLEIQRTEQGDSAMYLCASQLAAYNEQFFGPGTRLTVL.